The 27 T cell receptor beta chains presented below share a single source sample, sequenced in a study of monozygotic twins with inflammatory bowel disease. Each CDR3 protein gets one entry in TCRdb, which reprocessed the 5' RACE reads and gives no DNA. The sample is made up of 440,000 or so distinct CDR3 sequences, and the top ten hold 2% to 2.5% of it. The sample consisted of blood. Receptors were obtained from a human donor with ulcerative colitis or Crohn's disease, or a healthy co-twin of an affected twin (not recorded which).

The CDR3 loop reads CASSGRGWGNTEAFF. The rearrangement uses TRBV5-1 and TRBJ1-1; TCRdb names TRBD1, which stays unverified in the absence of DNA. The CDR3 has 15 amino acids. CDR1 SGHRS and CDR2 YFSETQ come from the germline V gene.

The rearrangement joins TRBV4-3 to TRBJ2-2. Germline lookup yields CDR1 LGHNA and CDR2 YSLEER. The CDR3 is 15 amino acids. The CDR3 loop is CASSQDLGYPGELFF.

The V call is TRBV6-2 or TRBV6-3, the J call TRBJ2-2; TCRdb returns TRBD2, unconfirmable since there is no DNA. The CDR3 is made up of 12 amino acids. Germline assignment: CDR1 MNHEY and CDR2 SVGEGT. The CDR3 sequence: CASRPSGGELFF.

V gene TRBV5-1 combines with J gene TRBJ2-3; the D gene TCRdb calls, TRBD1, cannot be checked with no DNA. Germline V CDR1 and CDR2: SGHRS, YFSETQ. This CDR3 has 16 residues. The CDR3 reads CASAQYGGWGTDTQYF.

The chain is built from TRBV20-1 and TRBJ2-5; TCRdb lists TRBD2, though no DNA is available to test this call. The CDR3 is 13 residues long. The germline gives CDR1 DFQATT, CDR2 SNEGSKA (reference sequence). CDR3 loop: CSASRGNQETQYF.

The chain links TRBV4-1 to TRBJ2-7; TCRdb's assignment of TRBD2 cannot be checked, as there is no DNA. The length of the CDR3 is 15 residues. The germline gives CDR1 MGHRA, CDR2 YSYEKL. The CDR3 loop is CASSQGFGPDNEQYF.

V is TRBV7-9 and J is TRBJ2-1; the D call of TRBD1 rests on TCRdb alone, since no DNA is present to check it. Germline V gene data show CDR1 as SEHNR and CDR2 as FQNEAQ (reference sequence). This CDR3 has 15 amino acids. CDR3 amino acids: CASNRGGSSYNEQFF.

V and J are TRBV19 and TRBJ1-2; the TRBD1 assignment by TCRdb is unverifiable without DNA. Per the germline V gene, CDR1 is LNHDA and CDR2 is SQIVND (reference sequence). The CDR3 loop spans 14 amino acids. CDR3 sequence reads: CASRDRLGPYGYTF.

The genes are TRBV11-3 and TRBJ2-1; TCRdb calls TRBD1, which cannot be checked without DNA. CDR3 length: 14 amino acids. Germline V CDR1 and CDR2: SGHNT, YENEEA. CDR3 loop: CASSRGVSYNEQFF.

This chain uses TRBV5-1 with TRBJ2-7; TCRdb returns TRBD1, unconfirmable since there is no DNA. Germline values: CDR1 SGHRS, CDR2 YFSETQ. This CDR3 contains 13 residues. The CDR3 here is CASGADALYEQYF. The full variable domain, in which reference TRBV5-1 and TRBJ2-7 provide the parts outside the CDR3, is KAGVTQTPRYLIKTRGQQVTLSCSPISGHRSVSWYQQTPGQGLQFLFEYFSETQRNKGNFPGRFSGRQFSNSRSEMNVSTLELGDSALYLCASGADALYEQYFGPGTRLTVT.

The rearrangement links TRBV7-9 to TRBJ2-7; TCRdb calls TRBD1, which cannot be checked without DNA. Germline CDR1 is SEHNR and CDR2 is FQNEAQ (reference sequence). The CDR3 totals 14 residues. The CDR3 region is CASSLSTGSYEQYF. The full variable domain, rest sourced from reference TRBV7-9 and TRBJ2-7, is DTGVSQNPRHKITKRGQNVTFRCDPISEHNRLYWYRQTLGQGPEFLTYFQNEAQLEKSRLLSDRFSAERPKGSFSTLEIQRTEQGDSAMYLCASSLSTGSYEQYFGPGTRLTVT.

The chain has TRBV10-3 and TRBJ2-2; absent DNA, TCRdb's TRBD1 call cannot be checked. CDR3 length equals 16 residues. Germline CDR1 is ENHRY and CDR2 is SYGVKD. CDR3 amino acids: CAITPDRGLNTGELFF.

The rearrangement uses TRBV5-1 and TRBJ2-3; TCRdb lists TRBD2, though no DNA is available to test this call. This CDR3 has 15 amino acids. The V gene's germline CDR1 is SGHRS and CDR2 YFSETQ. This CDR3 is CASRPGTRDTDTQYF.

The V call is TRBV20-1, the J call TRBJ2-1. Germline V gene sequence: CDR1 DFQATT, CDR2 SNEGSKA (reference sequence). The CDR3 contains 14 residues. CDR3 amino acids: CSAIGRTSYNEQFF.

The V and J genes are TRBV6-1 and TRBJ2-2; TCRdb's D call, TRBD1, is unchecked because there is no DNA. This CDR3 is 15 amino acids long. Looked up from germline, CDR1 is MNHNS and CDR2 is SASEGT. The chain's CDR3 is CAAYGGAGNTGELFF.

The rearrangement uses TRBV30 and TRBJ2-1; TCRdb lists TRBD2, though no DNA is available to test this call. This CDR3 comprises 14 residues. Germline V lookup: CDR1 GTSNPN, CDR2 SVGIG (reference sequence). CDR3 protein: CAWNRGLANNEQFF.

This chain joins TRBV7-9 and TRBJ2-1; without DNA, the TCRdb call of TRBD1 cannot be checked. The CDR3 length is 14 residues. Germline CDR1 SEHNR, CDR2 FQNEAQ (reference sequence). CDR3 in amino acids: CASSFRDRGDEQFF.

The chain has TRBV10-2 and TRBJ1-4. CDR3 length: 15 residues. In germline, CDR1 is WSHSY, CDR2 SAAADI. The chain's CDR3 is CASRKNTATNEKLFF.

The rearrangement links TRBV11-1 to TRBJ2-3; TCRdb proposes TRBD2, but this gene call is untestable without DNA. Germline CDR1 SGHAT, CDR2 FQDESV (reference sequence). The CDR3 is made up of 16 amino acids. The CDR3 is CASSPGRALLTDTQYF.

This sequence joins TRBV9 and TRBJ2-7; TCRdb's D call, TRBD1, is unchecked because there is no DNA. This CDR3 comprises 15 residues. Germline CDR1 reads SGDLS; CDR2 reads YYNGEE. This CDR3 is CASSGEVGHSYEQYF.

CDR3 sequence: CASSLTPGQGVTDTQYF. This rearrangement joins TRBV5-1 to TRBJ2-3; absent DNA, TCRdb's TRBD1 call cannot be checked. Germline CDR1 SGHRS, CDR2 YFSETQ. This CDR3 has 17 amino acids.

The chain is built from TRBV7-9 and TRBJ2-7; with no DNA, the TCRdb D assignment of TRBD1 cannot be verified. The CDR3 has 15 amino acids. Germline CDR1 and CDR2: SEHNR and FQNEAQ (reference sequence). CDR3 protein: CASSQPGQLTYEQYF.

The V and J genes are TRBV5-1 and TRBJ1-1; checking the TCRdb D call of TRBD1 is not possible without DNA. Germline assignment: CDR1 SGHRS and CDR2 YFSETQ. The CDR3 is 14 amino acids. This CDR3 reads CASSRGGRNTEAFF.

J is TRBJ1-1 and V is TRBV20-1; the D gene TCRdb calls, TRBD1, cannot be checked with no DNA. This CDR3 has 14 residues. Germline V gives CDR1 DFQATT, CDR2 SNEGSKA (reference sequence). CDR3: CSATRGGGNTEAFF.

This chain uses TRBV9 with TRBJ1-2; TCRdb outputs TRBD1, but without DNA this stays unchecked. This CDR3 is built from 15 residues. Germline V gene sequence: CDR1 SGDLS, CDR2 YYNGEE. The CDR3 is CASSDYRGQSYGYTF.

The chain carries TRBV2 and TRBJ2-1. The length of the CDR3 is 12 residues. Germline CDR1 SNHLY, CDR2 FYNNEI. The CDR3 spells CASSRDWNEQFF.

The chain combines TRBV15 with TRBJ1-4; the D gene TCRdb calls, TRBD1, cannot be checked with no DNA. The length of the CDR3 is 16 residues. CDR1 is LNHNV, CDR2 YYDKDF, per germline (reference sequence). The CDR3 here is CATSRVSSGWGEKLFF.